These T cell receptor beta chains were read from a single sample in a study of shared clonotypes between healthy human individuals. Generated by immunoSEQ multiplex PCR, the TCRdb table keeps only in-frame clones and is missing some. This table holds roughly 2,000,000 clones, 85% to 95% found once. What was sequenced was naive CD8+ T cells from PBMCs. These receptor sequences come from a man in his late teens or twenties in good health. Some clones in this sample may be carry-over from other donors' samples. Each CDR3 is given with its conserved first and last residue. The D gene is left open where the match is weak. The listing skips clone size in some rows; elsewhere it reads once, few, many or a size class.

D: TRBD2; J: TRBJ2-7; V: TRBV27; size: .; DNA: TGTGCCAGCAGTTCTCCGGGACTAGCGGGGGACTTCCCGCTCTACGAGCAGTACTTC; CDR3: CASSSPGLAGDFPLYEQYF
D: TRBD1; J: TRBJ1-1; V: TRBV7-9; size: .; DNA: TGTGCCAGCAGCTCCCCGACAGGGGGATTGTCGGCTTTCTTT; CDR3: CASSSPTGGLSAFF
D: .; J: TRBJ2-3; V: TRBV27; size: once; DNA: TGTGCCAGCAGTTTCGGATCTAGCACAGATACGCAGTATTTT; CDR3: CASSFGSSTDTQYF
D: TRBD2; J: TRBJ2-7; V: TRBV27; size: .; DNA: TGTGCCACCCAAAGCCGGAGACTAGCTCACGGCGAGCAGTACTTC; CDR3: CATQSRRLAHGEQYF
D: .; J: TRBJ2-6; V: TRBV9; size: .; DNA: TGTGCCAGCAGCTTTACCGGATATGGGGCCAACGTCCTGACTTTC; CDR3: CASSFTGYGANVLTF
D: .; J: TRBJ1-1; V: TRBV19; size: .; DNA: TGTGCCAGTAGTATAGGATTTGAAGCTTTCTTT; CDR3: CASSIGFEAFF
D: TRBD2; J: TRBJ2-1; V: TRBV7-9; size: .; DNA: TGTGCCAGCAGCTTCCTTAGGGCGGGAGGGCCTCGCAATGAGCAGTTCTTC; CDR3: CASSFLRAGGPRNEQFF
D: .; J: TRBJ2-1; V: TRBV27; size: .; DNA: TGTGCCAGCAGTTTATATCCGGGAGCGTATAATGAGCAGTTCTTC; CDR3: CASSLYPGAYNEQFF
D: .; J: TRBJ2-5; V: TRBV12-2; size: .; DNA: TGTGCAAGTCGCTCGCTCCTAGCGGGAAGGGGAGAGACCCAGTACTTC; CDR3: CASRSLLAGRGETQYF
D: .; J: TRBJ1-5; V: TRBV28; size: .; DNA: TGTGCCAGCAGGGGCGGTGGGCTCAATCAGCCCCAGCATTTT; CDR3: CASRGGGLNQPQHF
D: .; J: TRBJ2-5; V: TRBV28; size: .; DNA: TGTGCCAGCAGCCAGGGGGTCGGGGGGATACAAGAGACCCAGTACTTC; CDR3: CASSQGVGGIQETQYF
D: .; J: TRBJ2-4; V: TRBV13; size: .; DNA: TGTGCCAGCAGTTTGAGGTTGGCCAAAAACATTCAGTACTTC; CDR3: CASSLRLAKNIQYF
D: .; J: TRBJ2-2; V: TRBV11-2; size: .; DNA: TGTGCCAGCAGCTTATTACTAGTTTCGGGGCCCGGGGAGCTGTTTTTT; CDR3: CASSLLLVSGPGELFF
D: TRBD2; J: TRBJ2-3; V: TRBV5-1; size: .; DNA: TGCGCCAGCAGCTTCTTCCCACCGGGACTAGCGGGAGTTGGTTTCACAGATACGCAGTATTTT; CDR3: CASSFFPPGLAGVGFTDTQYF
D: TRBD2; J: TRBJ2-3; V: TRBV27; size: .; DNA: TGTGCCATCCGGGAGGGGGCAGATACGCAGTATTTT; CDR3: CAIREGADTQYF
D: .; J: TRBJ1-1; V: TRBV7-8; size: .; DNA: TGTGCCAGCAGCTTAGGCCCCTACGAGTTCTTT; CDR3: CASSLGPYEFF
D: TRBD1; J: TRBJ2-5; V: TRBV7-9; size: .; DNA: TGTGCCAGCAGCTCTGGGACAGGGGGCTTTTTGGAGACCCAGTACTTC; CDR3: CASSSGTGGFLETQYF
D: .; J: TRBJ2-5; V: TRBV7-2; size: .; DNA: TGTGCCAGCAGCTCGTCGGTAGGCCTGGAGACCCAGTACTTC; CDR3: CASSSSVGLETQYF
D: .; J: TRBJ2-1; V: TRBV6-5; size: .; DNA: TGTGCCAGCAGCACGACCGGAAATGAGCAGTTCTTC; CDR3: CASSTTGNEQFF
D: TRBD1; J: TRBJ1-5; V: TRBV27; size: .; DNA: TGTGCCAGCAGTTTCCAGGGACAGGGCTGGCCCCAGCATTTT; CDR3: CASSFQGQGWPQHF
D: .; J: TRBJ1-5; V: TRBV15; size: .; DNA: TGTGCCACCAGCAAGCAGCGCAATCAGCCCCAGCATTTT; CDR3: CATSKQRNQPQHF
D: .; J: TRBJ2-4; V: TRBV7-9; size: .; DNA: TGTGCCAGCAACTCTTTCTCGGGGCCATCTCAAAACATTCAGTACTTC; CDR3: CASNSFSGPSQNIQYF
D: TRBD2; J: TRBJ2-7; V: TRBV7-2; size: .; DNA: TGTGCCAGCAGCTTAGTAGCGGGAGGGGGCGAGCAGTACTTC; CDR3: CASSLVAGGGEQYF
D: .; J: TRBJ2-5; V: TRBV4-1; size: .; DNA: TGCGCCAGCAGCCCTATGGGTGGGAGCTCTAAGACCCAGTACTTC; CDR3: CASSPMGGSSKTQYF
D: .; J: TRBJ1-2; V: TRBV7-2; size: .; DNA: TGTGCCAGCAGCTTAGGGGACACGAACTATGGCTACACCTTC; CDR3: CASSLGDTNYGYTF
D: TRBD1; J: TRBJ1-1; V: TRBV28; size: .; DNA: TGTGCCAGCAGTTTTATGCCCTCAGGGACAGGGGCAGGCGCTGAAGCTTTCTTT; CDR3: CASSFMPSGTGAGAEAFF
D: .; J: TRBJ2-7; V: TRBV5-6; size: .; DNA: TGTGCCAGCAGCACCCTCGCAGCCTTTTGGTACGAGCAGTACTTC; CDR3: CASSTLAAFWYEQYF
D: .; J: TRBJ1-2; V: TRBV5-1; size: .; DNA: TGCGCCAGCAGCTTGGGTGGGGTCTATGGCTACACCTTC; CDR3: CASSLGGVYGYTF
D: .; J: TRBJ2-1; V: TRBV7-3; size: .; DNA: TGTGCCAGCAGCTCCCTCGACAGCTCAAGGTACAATGAGCAGTTCTTC; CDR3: CASSSLDSSRYNEQFF
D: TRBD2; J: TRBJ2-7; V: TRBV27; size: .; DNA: TGTGCCAGCAGGAAAGGACTAGCGAGCGAGCAGTACTTC; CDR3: CASRKGLASEQYF
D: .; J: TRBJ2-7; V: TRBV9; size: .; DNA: TGTGCCAGCAGCGTAGGTGTGACAATGACCCACGAGCAGTACTTC; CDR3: CASSVGVTMTHEQYF
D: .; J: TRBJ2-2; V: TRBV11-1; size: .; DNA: TGTGCCAGCAGTCCCCTGGCCGATGGACCCCGGGCCGGGGAGCTGTTTTTT; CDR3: CASSPLADGPRAGELFF
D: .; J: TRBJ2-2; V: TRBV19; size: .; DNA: TGTGCCAGTAATGGGTTATCCGGGGAGCTGTTTTTT; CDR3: CASNGLSGELFF
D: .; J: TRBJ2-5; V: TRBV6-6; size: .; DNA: TGTGCCAGCAGCTCCGAGGCATGGGAGACCCAGTACTTC; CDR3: CASSSEAWETQYF
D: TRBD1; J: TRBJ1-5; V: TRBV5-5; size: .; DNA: TGTGCCAGCAGCGCGGACAGGGGACATCAGCCCCAGCATTTT; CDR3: CASSADRGHQPQHF
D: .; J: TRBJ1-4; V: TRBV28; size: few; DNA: TGTGCCAGCAGTTTACCAGGGTGGGAAAAACTGTTTTTT; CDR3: CASSLPGWEKLFF
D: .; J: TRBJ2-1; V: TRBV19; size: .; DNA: TGTGCCAGTAGTGCCCCCTGGGGTACTGAGCAGTTCTTC; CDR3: CASSAPWGTEQFF
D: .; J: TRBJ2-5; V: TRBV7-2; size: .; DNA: TGTGCCAGCAGCTCGAGCCCCCTCCTTTCGGAGACCCAGTACTTC; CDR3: CASSSSPLLSETQYF
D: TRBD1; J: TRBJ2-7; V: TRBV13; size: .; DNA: TGTGCCAGCAGCTACGGGACAGGGAGCCCGTTAGGCTACGAGCAGTACTTC; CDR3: CASSYGTGSPLGYEQYF
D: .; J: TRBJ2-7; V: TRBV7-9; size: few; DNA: TGTGCCAGCAGCTTAGGGGCCTACGAGCAGTACTTC; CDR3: CASSLGAYEQYF
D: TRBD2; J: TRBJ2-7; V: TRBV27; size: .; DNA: TGTGCCAGCGGCCCCCGTGGGGCGGGAGTCGACGAGCAGTACTTC; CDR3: CASGPRGAGVDEQYF
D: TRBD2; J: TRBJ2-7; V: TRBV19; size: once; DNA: TGTGCCAGTAGTATGAGGCTAGCGGGTTCCTACGAGCAGTACTTC; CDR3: CASSMRLAGSYEQYF
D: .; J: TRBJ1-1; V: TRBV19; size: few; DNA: TGTGCCAGTAGTATCGGCGCTGAAGCTTTCTTT; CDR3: CASSIGAEAFF
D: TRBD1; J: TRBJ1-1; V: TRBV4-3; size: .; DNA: TGCGCCAGCAGCCAAGGAAGGACAGGTTGGGGCACTGAAGCTTTCTTT; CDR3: CASSQGRTGWGTEAFF
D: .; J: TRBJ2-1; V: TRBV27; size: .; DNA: TGTGCCAGCAGTGGTAGACCCTACCCACCTTACAATGAGCAGTTCTTC; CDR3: CASSGRPYPPYNEQFF
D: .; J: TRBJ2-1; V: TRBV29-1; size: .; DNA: TGCAGCGTTCCGACTGGGGGCTTCTACAATGAGCAGTTCTTC; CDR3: CSVPTGGFYNEQFF
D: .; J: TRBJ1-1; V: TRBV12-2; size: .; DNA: TGTGCAAGTCGTCTGGAAGGGCCGTTGGGAGCTTTCTTT; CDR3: CASRLEGPLGAFF
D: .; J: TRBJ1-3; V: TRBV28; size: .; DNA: TGTGCCAGCAGTTTAACCCCAGATGGAAACACCATATATTTT; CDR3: CASSLTPDGNTIYF